A selection of T cell receptor beta chains follows, all from one sample in a study of shared clonotypes between healthy human individuals. Generated by immunoSEQ multiplex PCR, the TCRdb table keeps only in-frame clones and is missing some. The sample contains hundreds of thousands of clones, roughly 73% of which appear only once. Sequenced sample: memory CD4+ T cells sorted from blood. These receptors came from a woman in her twenties or thirties in good health. CDR3s include the opening cysteine and the closing phenylalanine or tryptophan. Each record gives: D gene, clone size, J gene, V gene, CDR3 protein, CDR3 DNA. A D gene is named only where the DNA matches it firmly. The size field is filled for only some rows; it gives once, few, many or a size class.

. | . | TRBJ2-1 | TRBV7-2 | CASSAIGIVRPEQFF | TGTGCCAGCAGCGCCATCGGGATTGTCCGGCCTGAGCAGTTCTTC
TRBD1 | few | TRBJ1-6 | TRBV28 | CARGQVSSYNSPLHF | TGTGCCAGAGGACAGGTGAGCTCCTATAATTCACCCCTCCACTTT
. | once | TRBJ1-1 | TRBV7-9 | CASSQSYNTEAFF | TGTGCCAGCAGTCAGTCCTATAACACTGAAGCTTTCTTT
TRBD1 | . | TRBJ1-5 | TRBV7-8 | CASSPLGQGGNQPQHF | TGTGCCAGCAGCCCGCTGGGACAGGGAGGCAATCAGCCCCAGCATTTT
. | . | TRBJ1-1 | TRBV6-5 | CASSYSAGANTEAFF | TGTGCCAGCAGTTACTCGGCGGGGGCGAACACTGAAGCTTTCTTT
TRBD1 | once | TRBJ1-1 | TRBV28 | CASRVQGAGVIAFF | TGTGCCAGCAGAGTCCAGGGGGCGGGAGTAATAGCTTTCTTT
. | . | TRBJ2-1 | TRBV28 | CASSLDQAYNEQFF | TGTGCCAGCAGTTTGGATCAGGCTTACAATGAGCAGTTCTTC
. | once | TRBJ1-5 | TRBV28 | CASSFWGNQPQHF | TGTGCCAGCAGTTTCTGGGGAAACCAGCCCCAGCATTTT
. | . | TRBJ2-5 | TRBV10-3 | CAISDMGETQYF | TGTGCCATCAGTGACATGGGGGAGACCCAGTACTTC
. | . | TRBJ1-2 | TRBV19 | CASSPGVGYGYTF | TGTGCCAGTAGTCCAGGGGTAGGCTATGGCTACACCTTC
TRBD1 | few | TRBJ1-4 | TRBV28 | CASSLPTGVNEKLFF | TGTGCCAGCAGTTTGCCGACAGGGGTTAATGAAAAACTGTTTTTT
TRBD1 | . | TRBJ2-1 | TRBV9 | CASSTTTGDYNEQFF | TGTGCCAGCAGCACAACGACAGGGGATTACAATGAGCAGTTCTTC
. | . | TRBJ1-1 | TRBV7-2 | CASSQRVYGVEAFF | TGTGCCAGCAGCCAGAGGGTATATGGGGTTGAAGCTTTCTTT
TRBD2 | once | TRBJ2-3 | TRBV10-2 | CASSEYRTSGNTDTQYF | TGCGCCAGCAGTGAGTACCGGACTAGCGGGAACACAGATACGCAGTATTTT
TRBD2 | . | TRBJ2-1 | TRBV7-9 | CASSLEASGSTFNEQFF | TGTGCCAGCAGCTTAGAGGCTAGCGGGTCTACGTTTAATGAGCAGTTCTTC
. | . | TRBJ2-2 | TRBV7-8 | CASSTRAGKNTGELFF | TGTGCCAGCAGCACAAGGGCCGGGAAGAACACCGGGGAGCTGTTTTTT
. | . | TRBJ1-2 | TRBV28 | CASSGPNGYGYTF | TGTGCCAGCAGCGGCCCGAACGGTTATGGCTACACCTTC
. | . | TRBJ2-5 | TRBV6-5 | CASSIGTGKSGTQYF | TGTGCCAGCAGTATCGGGACGGGCAAGTCGGGGACCCAGTACTTC
. | few | TRBJ1-1 | TRBV2 | CASIKEYNTEAFF | TGTGCCAGCATTAAGGAGTACAACACTGAAGCTTTCTTT
. | . | TRBJ2-3 | TRBV6-5 | CASSSGLGGDTQYF | TGTGCCAGCAGCTCCGGACTGGGGGGAGATACGCAGTATTTT
. | . | TRBJ1-6 | TRBV28 | CASSLWIPSLQGESSPLHF | TGTGCCAGCAGTTTATGGATCCCCTCCCTGCAGGGTGAGAGTTCACCCCTCCACTTT
. | . | TRBJ2-5 | TRBV6-5 | CASSYAGRQQETQYF | TGTGCCAGCAGTTACGCGGGGCGACAACAAGAGACCCAGTACTTC
. | . | TRBJ1-4 | TRBV4-1 | CASSQDVSLATNEKLFF | TGCGCCAGCAGCCAAGACGTCAGCCTAGCAACTAATGAAAAACTGTTTTTT
TRBD1 | . | TRBJ1-1 | TRBV7-9 | CASSSGQGDTEAFF | TGTGCCAGCAGCTCGGGACAGGGGGACACTGAAGCTTTCTTT
TRBD1 | many | TRBJ1-5 | TRBV28 | CASTTGQGASRNQPQHF | TGTGCCAGCACCACTGGGCAGGGGGCCAGTCGCAATCAGCCCCAGCATTTT
. | few | TRBJ2-7 | TRBV5-1 | CASSIGSYMTGEQYF | TGCGCCAGCAGCATAGGAAGTTATATGACTGGCGAGCAGTACTTC
TRBD1 | . | TRBJ1-5 | TRBV28 | CASSFQGASNQPQHF | TGTGCCAGCAGTTTTCAGGGGGCTAGCAATCAGCCCCAGCATTTT
. | few | TRBJ2-7 | TRBV7-9 | CASSSMAQHSQYF | TGTGCCAGCAGTTCCATGGCCCAACACTCGCAGTACTTC
TRBD2 | . | TRBJ2-2 | TRBV5-1 | CASSPSPGLAGTIPWELFF | TGCGCCAGCAGTCCGTCACCAGGACTAGCGGGAACGATTCCGTGGGAGCTGTTTTTT
. | few | TRBJ1-1 | TRBV29-1 | CSVGQVGTEAFF | TGCAGCGTTGGGCAGGTGGGCACTGAAGCTTTCTTT
. | . | TRBJ1-3 | TRBV5-1 | CASSLQAAGNTIYF | TGCGCCAGCAGCTTGCAGGCAGCCGGAAACACCATATATTTT
. | . | TRBJ1-5 | TRBV7-8 | CASSLELRSNQPQHF | TGTGCCAGCAGCTTAGAACTGCGTAGCAATCAGCCCCAGCATTTT
. | few | TRBJ1-1 | TRBV6-6 | CASSEGRINEAFF | TGTGCCAGCAGTGAGGGACGGATTAATGAAGCTTTCTTT
TRBD1 | . | TRBJ2-3 | TRBV19 | CASTHRGLVTDTQYF | TGTGCCAGTACCCACAGGGGGCTGGTCACAGATACGCAGTATTTT
. | . | TRBJ1-5 | TRBV6-5 | CASSYGRGGQPQHF | TGTGCCAGCAGTTATGGCAGGGGCGGTCAGCCCCAGCATTTT
. | . | TRBJ2-1 | TRBV27 | CASMAIPQVDEQFF | TGTGCCAGCATGGCCATACCGCAGGTGGATGAGCAGTTCTTC
TRBD2 | many | TRBJ2-3 | TRBV25-1 | CASSAGQGGSVTDTQYF | TGTGCCAGCAGTGCGGGGCAGGGCGGGAGTGTAACAGATACGCAGTATTTT